This T cell receptor (beta chain) was identified during a study of CD8+ T cells in alopecia areata. Overall study: Tofacitinib administration to treated patients was oral, at 5 to 10 mg twice daily. The study's findings and limits: For patients receiving tofacitinib, scalp clonality and expanded CD8+ clones among the top 100 significantly decreased.

Described treatment: oral pan-JAK inhibitor, 5-10 mg twice daily. This clone was seen a handful of times. Antigen: not known. The length of the CDR3 is 12 residues. The V end lost 4 bases, the J end lost 1 base, and 3 bases lay between the germline ends. Germline V CDR1 and CDR2: MNHEY, SMNVEV (reference sequence). Extracted from the samples, RNA was reverse transcribed into cDNA to serve as the sequencing template. Libraries were prepared by immunoSEQ multiplex PCR; TCRdb keeps only in-frame clonotypes and omits some of them. The table records around 100,000 clones, 85% to 90% of them present only once.

The sample consisted of CD8+ T cells sorted from blood, taken at approximately week 30, from a patient treated with tofacitinib. This TCR derives from a human donor with alopecia areata. The J gene is TRBJ2-3, the V gene TRBV27, with no clear D. The CDR3 bases are TGTGCCAGCAGTTGGGGCACAGATACGCAGTATTTT. Translation: CASSWGTDTQYF.